The 30 T cell receptor beta chains given below trace back to one sample, sequenced in a study of patients and donors after allogeneic stem cell transplantation. Each CDR3 protein is one row after TCRdb ran MiXCR on the RT-PCR reads. The table has more than 850,000 distinct CDR3 sequences, approximately 18% seen once. Material: blood, either unsorted or a sorted T cell fraction (not recorded which). The receptors shown here come from a human donor who was either an allogeneic HSCT recipient or a stem cell or donor lymphocyte infusion donor (not recorded which). It is not recorded whose cells these are; they may come from a transplant donor.

The CDR3 region is CASSSQSRPPPNYEQYF. The DNA of the CDR3 is TGTGCCAGCAGCTCCCAATCCCGACCACCTCCAAACTACGAGCAGTACTTC. V is TRBV7-8 and J is TRBJ2-7; D gene unclear. The V and J ends lost 4 bases and 3 bases respectively, with 22 bases between them. The CDR3 is made up of 17 amino acids. Germline V gene lookup returns CDR1 SGHVS and CDR2 FQNEAQ.

The chain employs TRBV20-1 and TRBJ2-6; 13 positions match TRBD2. The V segment lost 6 bases and the J segment 4 bases; nucleotides outside the gene matches: 6. CDR3 length: 16 residues. Germline CDR1 is DFQATT and CDR2 is SNEGSKA (reference sequence). The CDR3 nucleotides are TGCAGTGCCACTAGCGGGGGGGCTTCAGGGGCCAACGTCCTGACTTTC. It encodes CSATSGGASGANVLTF.

The genes are TRBV12-3 or TRBV12-4 and TRBJ2-2, with TRBD1 identical over 7 bases. The V segment lost 6 bases and the J segment 0 bases; nucleotides outside the gene matches: 7. This CDR3 is 16 amino acids long. The CDR3 reads CASSEQGLPNTGELFF. The CDR3, as DNA: TGTGCCAGCAGCGAACAGGGGCTTCCGAACACCGGGGAGCTGTTTTTT.

The J gene is TRBJ2-3, the V gene TRBV4-3, with D perhaps matching TRBD2 (7 bases). The CDR3 is 16 residues long. Trimming took off 4 bases at V and 0 bases at J, with 14 bases between the two ends. Germline V gene sequence: CDR1 LGHNA, CDR2 YSLEER. The CDR3 DNA follows: TGCGCCAGCAGCCTGGGCGGGGGACAAAGCACAGATACGCAGTATTTT. Translated: CASSLGGGQSTDTQYF.

There are a few counts of this clonotype. V usage is TRBV12-3 or TRBV12-4 and J usage is TRBJ1-2; D is possibly TRBD1 (5 bases). V lost 2 bases and J 7 bases, leaving 14 bases between the germline ends. There are 14 residues in the CDR3. The CDR3 here is CASSLLGPSSGYTF. The CDR3 region has the DNA TGTGCCAGCAGTTTACTGGGACCTTCTTCTGGCTACACCTTC.

This clonotype occurred a few times. The CDR3 bases are TGCGCCAGCAGCCAAGTGGTCCCGGGACGGGATAATTCACCCCTCCACTTT. Its protein is CASSQVVPGRDNSPLHF. The chain carries TRBV4-1 and TRBJ1-6, with D possibly being TRBD1 (5 bases). V dropped 1 base and J dropped 5 bases, with 15 bases sitting between them. Germline V gene data show CDR1 as MGHRA and CDR2 as YSYEKL. This CDR3 has 17 residues.

This clonotype was found many times. The chain links TRBV4-2 to TRBJ1-1, with 8 positions matching TRBD1. The ends lost 3 bases at V and 1 base at J; junction bases unmatched: 1. Germline CDR1 reads LGHNA; CDR2 reads YNFKEQ. The CDR3 sequence is 14 residues long. The CDR3 DNA reads as TGTGCCAGCAGCCAGGACAGGGCGAACACTGAAGCTTTCTTT. Residues: CASSQDRANTEAFF.

The V gene is TRBV12-3 or TRBV12-4, the J gene TRBJ2-1; perhaps TRBD2 as D (5 bases). This CDR3 spans 14 amino acids. V was cut by 5 bases and J by 9 bases, with 17 bases left in between. In nucleotides, the CDR3 is TGTGCCAGCAGTCCCCAGCTTTCGGGAAGTGAGCAGTTCTTC. This translates into CASSPQLSGSEQFF.

This clonotype was found a few times. This chain uses TRBV7-2 with TRBJ1-1; 9 nucleotides match TRBD1. Trimming at V came to 1 base and at J to 0 bases, leaving 6 bases not matched to a gene. The germline V gene encodes CDR1 SGHTA and CDR2 FQGNSA. This CDR3 is 17 amino acids long. As DNA, the CDR3 is TGTGCCAGCAGCTTAGGCTGGGGGACAGGGATGAACACTGAAGCTTTCTTT. As protein: CASSLGWGTGMNTEAFF. The entire variable domain, with the rest obtained from reference TRBV7-2 and TRBJ1-1, is as follows: GAGVSQSPSNKVTEKGKDVELRCDPISGHTALYWYRQSLGQGLEFLIYFQGNSAPDKSGLPSDRFSAERTGGSVSTLTIQRTQQEDSAVYLCASSLGWGTGMNTEAFFGQGTRLTVV.

Comment on this clonotype: The junction and the germline gene differ at one end; a read error may be behind it. The rearrangement links TRBV29-1 to TRBJ1-1; the D is unclear. The V gene's germline CDR1 is SQVTM and CDR2 ANQGSEA. CDR3 size: 11 residues. In DNA, the CDR3 is TGCAGCGTTGAAGATCGGAGAGGTTGGGCGTTT. Protein: CSVEDRRGWAF.

The chain combines TRBV9 with TRBJ2-1, with 7 bases fitting TRBD2. Germline V gene data show CDR1 as SGDLS and CDR2 as YYNGEE. V gave up 3 bases and J gave up 0 bases; unmatched junction bases: 3. CDR3 length equals 15 residues. The CDR3 spells CASSDGTISYNEQFF. The CDR3 DNA sequence: TGTGCCAGCAGCGATGGGACTATCTCCTACAATGAGCAGTTCTTC.

There are a few counts of this clonotype. The V gene is TRBV10-3, the J gene TRBJ2-7; tentatively, D is TRBD1 or TRBD2 (5 bases each). Germline-derived CDR1 and CDR2 are ENHRY and SYGVKD. The CDR3 covers 14 residues. Trimming took 7 bases from V and 0 from J, leaving 13 bases between them. CDR3 sequence: CAITGTGSSYEQYF. The CDR3 DNA reads TGTGCCATCACCGGGACGGGGAGCTCCTACGAGCAGTACTTC.

J is TRBJ1-4 and V is TRBV6-5, with D tentatively TRBD1 (6 bases). Germline CDR1 is MNHEY and CDR2 is SVGAGI. The germline V and J ends were trimmed by 2 bases and 0 bases, with 10 bases remaining between them. The CDR3 totals 16 residues. The CDR3 region has the DNA TGTGCCAGCAGTTACAGGACAGTAGCAACTAATGAAAAACTGTTTTTT. Translated, it gives CASSYRTVATNEKLFF.

In its sample, this clonotype was seen a few times. The CDR3, as DNA: TGTGCCACCAGCAGACGTAGCAATCAGCCCCAGCATTTT. Translated: CATSRRSNQPQHF. The V gene is TRBV24-1, the J gene TRBJ1-5; no reliable D call. CDR3 length: 13 amino acids. The V gene's germline CDR1 is KGHDR and CDR2 SFDVKD. With 7 bases removed from V and 0 bases from J, the gap between germline ends came to 6 bases.

The chain employs TRBV6-1 and TRBJ2-7; D is perhaps TRBD1 or TRBD2 (5 bases each). The germline CDR1 and CDR2 sequences are MNHNS and SASEGT. V lost 6 bases, J lost 4 bases, and 16 bases lay in between. The CDR3 covers 14 residues. The CDR3 coding sequence is TGTGCCAGCAGCTCTCCCGGGACGGTGTACGAGCAGTACTTC. This codes for CASSSPGTVYEQYF.

This chain uses TRBV29-1 with TRBJ2-7, with D tentatively TRBD2 (6 bases). The V gene lost 1 base and the J gene lost 4 bases, with 14 bases spanning the gap. Germline V gene sequence: CDR1 SQVTM, CDR2 ANQGSEA. This CDR3 region has 14 residues. In DNA form, the CDR3 reads TGCAGCGTTGAAGGGGTAGCGGACTATTACGAGCAGTACTTC. Translating it yields CSVEGVADYYEQYF.

The genes are TRBV2 and TRBJ1-1; 9 bases line up with TRBD1. This CDR3 comprises 13 residues. The germline V gene encodes CDR1 SNHLY and CDR2 FYNNEI. With V trimmed by 9 bases and J by 7 bases, 9 bases remained unmatched. The CDR3 region is CASLRPGQGEAFF. For the CDR3, the DNA is TGTGCCAGTTTAAGACCGGGACAGGGTGAAGCTTTCTTT.

This clonotype has a single count. V gene TRBV3-1 combines with J gene TRBJ2-1; no firm D call. Germline assignment: CDR1 LGHDT and CDR2 YNNKEL (reference sequence). The CDR3 has 13 residues. V shed 3 bases and J shed 2 bases, with 5 bases lying between them. The CDR3 DNA follows: TGTGCCAGCAGCCAGATCGCCTACAATGAGCAGTTCTTC. This sequence encodes CASSQIAYNEQFF.

The chain joins TRBV30 to TRBJ1-1, with 7 bases lining up with TRBD1. Germline V gene sequence: CDR1 GTSNPN, CDR2 SVGIG (reference sequence). V shed 3 bases and J 10 bases; nucleotides not matched to a gene: 5. The CDR3 runs 11 residues. The CDR3 nucleotides are TGTGCCTGGAGCCCAGGGGGAAGAGCTTTCTTT. Translating it yields CAWSPGGRAFF. The full variable domain, completed using reference TRBV30 and TRBJ1-1, is SQTIHQWPATLVQPVGSPLSLECTVEGTSNPNLYWYRQAAGRGLQLLFYSVGIGQISSEVPQNLSASRPQDRQFILSSKKLLLSDSGFYLCAWSPGGRAFFGQGTRLTVV.

The genes are TRBV3-1 and TRBJ2-4; D is undetermined. V lost 4 bases to trimming and J lost 4 bases, with 11 bases between them. CDR1 and CDR2 (germline): LGHDT, YNNKEL (reference sequence). CDR3 length: 14 amino acids. CDR3 DNA: TGTGCCAGCAGCCCTACTTTAGGGAAAAACATTCAGTACTTC. Protein sequence: CASSPTLGKNIQYF.

The chain combines TRBV6-2 or TRBV6-3 with TRBJ2-2; 11 bases match TRBD2. The CDR3 spans 20 residues. Per the germline V gene, CDR1 is MNHEY and CDR2 is SVGEGT. V shed 0 bases and J 3 bases; nucleotides not matched to a gene: 12. CDR3 sequence (DNA): TGTGCCAGCAGTTACTCGTTCTTTAGCGGGGGGGCCCGGGACACCGGGGAGCTGTTTTTT. It codes for CASSYSFFSGGARDTGELFF.

V and J are TRBV2 and TRBJ2-1; maybe TRBD1 (5 bases). Germline V gives CDR1 SNHLY, CDR2 FYNNEI. The ends were cut back, 1 base at V and 6 bases at J, with 13 bases in the middle. The CDR3 consists of 15 residues. The CDR3 DNA sequence: TGTGCCAGCAGTGAAGTCTCCCGTGGGGCCAATGAGCAGTTCTTC. This sequence encodes CASSEVSRGANEQFF.

The rearrangement uses TRBV6-1 and TRBJ2-3; 9 bases match TRBD1. With 6 bases clipped from V and 6 bases from J, the junction kept 4 bases outside the gene matches. This CDR3 is built from 13 residues. Per germline, CDR1 MNHNS and CDR2 SASEGT. The CDR3 bases are TGTGCCAGCAGCCGACAGGGGGACGATACGCAGTATTTT. This gives the protein CASSRQGDDTQYF.

V is TRBV7-9 and J is TRBJ1-1; the match to TRBD1 covers 9 bases. The CDR3 has 13 amino acids. The V segment lost 5 bases and the J segment 7 bases; nucleotides outside the gene matches: 5. Germline V gene sequence: CDR1 SEHNR, CDR2 FQNEAQ (reference sequence). The CDR3 region has the DNA TGTGCCAGCAGCCTAGGGACAGGGAATGAAGCTTTCTTT. Its protein product is CASSLGTGNEAFF.

This clonotype was observed a handful of times. V is TRBV20-1 and J is TRBJ2-7; D may be TRBD2 (6 bases). V lost 3 bases to trimming and J lost 0 bases, with 12 bases between them. Per the germline V gene, CDR1 is DFQATT and CDR2 is SNEGSKA (reference sequence). The CDR3 runs 14 residues. In nucleotides, the CDR3 is TGCAGTGCTAGGACGGGACTCGTCTCCTACGAGCAGTACTTC. This translates into CSARTGLVSYEQYF.

This clonotype was seen a handful of times. The chain carries TRBV2 and TRBJ2-1; the D is unclear. V was trimmed by 5 bases and J by 4 bases, leaving 9 bases between them. From germline, CDR1 is SNHLY and CDR2 FYNNEI. This CDR3 has 13 residues. DNA of the CDR3: TGTGCCAGCAGTCGACTTTTTTACAATGAGCAGTTCTTC. Translation: CASSRLFYNEQFF.

This clonotype turned up a few times. The chain is built from TRBV5-6 and TRBJ1-1; D might be TRBD1 (5 bases). The CDR3 has 17 amino acids. The germline gives CDR1 SGHDT, CDR2 YYEEEE. V was clipped by 1 base and J by 0 bases, with 16 bases between them. CDR3 coding DNA: TGTGCCAGCAGCTTGTCTACAGGCCTTTTTATGAACACTGAAGCTTTCTTT. It translates to CASSLSTGLFMNTEAFF.

The chain employs TRBV6-1 and TRBJ2-2; 8 bases align to TRBD1. The CDR3 is made up of 16 amino acids. Germline V gene data show CDR1 as MNHNS and CDR2 as SASEGT. V lost 6 bases and J lost 3; bases outside the gene matches: 9. The CDR3 DNA follows: TGTGCCAGCAGGAGGTCCGGGACAGGCGACACCGGGGAGCTGTTTTTT. Encoded protein: CASRRSGTGDTGELFF.

This clonotype turned up a few times. The chain links TRBV27 to TRBJ1-1, with D tentatively TRBD1 (6 bases). This CDR3 comprises 11 residues. The V end was cut by 7 bases, the J end by 6 bases, with 9 bases between. The germline CDR1 and CDR2 sequences are MNHEY and SMNVEV (reference sequence). For the CDR3, the DNA is TGTGCCAGCAACCAGGGGCCTGAAGCTTTCTTT. As protein: CASNQGPEAFF.

This clonotype was recorded at least ten times. The CDR3 loop is CSAGARGETQYF. The CDR3 nucleotides read TGCAGTGCTGGTGCCCGGGGGGAGACCCAGTACTTC. The V gene is TRBV20-1, the J gene TRBJ2-5; D is perhaps TRBD2 (6 bases). Deletions cut 5 bases from V and 5 bases from J, with 12 bases between. Germline CDR1 DFQATT, CDR2 SNEGSKA (reference sequence). This CDR3 region has 12 residues.